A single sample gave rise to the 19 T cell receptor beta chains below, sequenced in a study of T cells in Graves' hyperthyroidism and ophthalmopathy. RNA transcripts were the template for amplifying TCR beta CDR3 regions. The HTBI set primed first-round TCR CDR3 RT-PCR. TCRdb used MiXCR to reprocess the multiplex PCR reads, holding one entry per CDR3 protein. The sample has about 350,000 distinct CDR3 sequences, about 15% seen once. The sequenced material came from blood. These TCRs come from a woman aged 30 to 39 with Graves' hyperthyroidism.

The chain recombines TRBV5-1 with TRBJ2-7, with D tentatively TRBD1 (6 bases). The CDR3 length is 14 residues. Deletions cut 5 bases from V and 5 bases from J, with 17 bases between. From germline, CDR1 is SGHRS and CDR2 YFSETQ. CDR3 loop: CASRSATGNHEQYF. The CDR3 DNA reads TGCGCCAGCAGATCAGCCACAGGGAACCACGAGCAGTACTTC.

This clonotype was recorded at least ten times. The CDR3 DNA reads TGTGCCAGCAGTGAAAGGGATGAGCAGTTCTTC. Translating it yields CASSERDEQFF. The chain combines TRBV6-1 with TRBJ2-1; D not resolved. This CDR3 has 11 residues. Germline CDR1 and CDR2: MNHNS and SASEGT. The ends were cut back, 2 bases at V and 8 bases at J, with 4 bases in the middle.

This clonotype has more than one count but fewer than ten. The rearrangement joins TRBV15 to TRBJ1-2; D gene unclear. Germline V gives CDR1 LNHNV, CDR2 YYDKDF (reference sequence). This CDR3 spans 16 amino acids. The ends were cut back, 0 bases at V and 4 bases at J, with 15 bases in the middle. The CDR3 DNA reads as TGTGCCACCAGCAGAGATCTGAAGGGCCCGACCTATGGCTACACCTTC. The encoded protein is CATSRDLKGPTYGYTF.

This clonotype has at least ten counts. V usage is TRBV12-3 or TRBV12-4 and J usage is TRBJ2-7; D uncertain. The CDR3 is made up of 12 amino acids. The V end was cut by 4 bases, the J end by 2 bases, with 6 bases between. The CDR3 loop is CASSYYTYEQYF. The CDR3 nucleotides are TGTGCCAGCAGTTATTATACCTACGAGCAGTACTTC.

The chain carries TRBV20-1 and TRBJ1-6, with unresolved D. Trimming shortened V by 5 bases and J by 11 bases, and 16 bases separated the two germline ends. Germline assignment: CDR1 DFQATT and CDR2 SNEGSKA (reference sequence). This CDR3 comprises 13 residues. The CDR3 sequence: CSARRTLMAPLHF. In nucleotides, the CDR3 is TGCAGTGCTCGGAGGACCCTGATGGCACCCCTCCACTTT.

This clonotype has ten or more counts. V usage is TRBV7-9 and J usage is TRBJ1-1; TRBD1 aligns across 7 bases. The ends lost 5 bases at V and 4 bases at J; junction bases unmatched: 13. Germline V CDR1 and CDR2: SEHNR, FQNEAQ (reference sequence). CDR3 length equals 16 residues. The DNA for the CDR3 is TGTGCCAGCAGCATATTGGCCGGGACAGACGGCACTGAAGCTTTCTTT. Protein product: CASSILAGTDGTEAFF.

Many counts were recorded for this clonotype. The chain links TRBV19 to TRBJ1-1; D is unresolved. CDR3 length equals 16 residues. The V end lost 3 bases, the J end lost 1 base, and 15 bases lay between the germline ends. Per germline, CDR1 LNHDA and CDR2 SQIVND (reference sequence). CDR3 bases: TGTGCCAGTAGTATCTTAACTGTCGGTGAGAACACTGAAGCTTTCTTT. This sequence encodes CASSILTVGENTEAFF.

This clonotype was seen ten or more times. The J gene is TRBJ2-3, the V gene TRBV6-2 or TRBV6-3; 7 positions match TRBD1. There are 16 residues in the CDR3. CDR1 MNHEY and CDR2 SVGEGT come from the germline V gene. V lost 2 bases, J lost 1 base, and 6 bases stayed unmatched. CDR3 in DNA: TGTGCCAGCAGTTACATCATCGGACAGGGCACAGATACGCAGTATTTT. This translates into CASSYIIGQGTDTQYF.

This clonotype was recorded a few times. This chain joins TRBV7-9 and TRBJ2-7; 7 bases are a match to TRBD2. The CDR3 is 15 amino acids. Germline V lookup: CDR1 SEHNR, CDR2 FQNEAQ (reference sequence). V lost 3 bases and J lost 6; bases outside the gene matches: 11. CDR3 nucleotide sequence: TGTGCCAGCAGCTTGGAGGGAGGACTAGTAGTCGAGCAGTACTTC. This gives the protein CASSLEGGLVVEQYF.

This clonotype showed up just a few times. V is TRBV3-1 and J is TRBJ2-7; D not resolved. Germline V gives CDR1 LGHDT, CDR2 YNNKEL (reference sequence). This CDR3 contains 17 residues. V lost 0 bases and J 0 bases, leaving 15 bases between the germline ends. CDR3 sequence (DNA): TGTGCCAGCAGCCAAGAAGGTTCACTGGTGAGCTCCTACGAGCAGTACTTC. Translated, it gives CASSQEGSLVSSYEQYF.

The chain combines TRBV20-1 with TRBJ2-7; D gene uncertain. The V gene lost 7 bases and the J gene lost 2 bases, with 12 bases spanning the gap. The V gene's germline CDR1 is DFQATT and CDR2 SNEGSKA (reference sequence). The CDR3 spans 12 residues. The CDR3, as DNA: TGCAGTGTTATCAGGCCGCCCTACGAGCAGTACTTC. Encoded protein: CSVIRPPYEQYF.

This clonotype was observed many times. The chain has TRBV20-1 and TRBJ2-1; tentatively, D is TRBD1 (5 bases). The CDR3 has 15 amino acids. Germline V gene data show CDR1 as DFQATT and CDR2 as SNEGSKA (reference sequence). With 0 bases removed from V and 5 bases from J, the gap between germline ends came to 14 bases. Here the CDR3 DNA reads TGCAGTGCTAGAGATCTGCCCCCAGGGCACAATGAGCAGTTCTTC. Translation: CSARDLPPGHNEQFF.

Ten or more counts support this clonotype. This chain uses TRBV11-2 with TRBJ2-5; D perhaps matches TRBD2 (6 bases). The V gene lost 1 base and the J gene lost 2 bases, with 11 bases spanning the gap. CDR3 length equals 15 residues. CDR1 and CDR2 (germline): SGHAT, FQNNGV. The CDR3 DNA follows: TGTGCCAGCAGCTTAGCGGGAGAGACACAAGAGACCCAGTACTTC. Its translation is CASSLAGETQETQYF.

The CDR3 is CASSSKSAGELFF. In nucleotides, the CDR3 is TGCGCCAGCAGCTCAAAATCGGCCGGGGAGCTGTTTTTT. The chain couples TRBV5-1 to TRBJ2-2; D is unclear. V lost 3 bases and J lost 6, with 9 bases in between. CDR1 and CDR2 (germline): SGHRS, YFSETQ. CDR3 length: 13 residues.

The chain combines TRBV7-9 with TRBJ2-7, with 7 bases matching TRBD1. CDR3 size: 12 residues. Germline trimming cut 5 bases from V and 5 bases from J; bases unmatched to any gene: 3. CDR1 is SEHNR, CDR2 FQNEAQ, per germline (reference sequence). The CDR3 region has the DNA TGTGCCAGCAGCCCCGGGACAGACGAGCAGTACTTC. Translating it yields CASSPGTDEQYF.

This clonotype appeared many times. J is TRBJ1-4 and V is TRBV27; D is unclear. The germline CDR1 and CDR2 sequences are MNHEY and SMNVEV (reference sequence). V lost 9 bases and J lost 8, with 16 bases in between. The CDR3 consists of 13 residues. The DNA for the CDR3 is TGTGCCAGGTCCCAAAGAGTATGGGAAAAACTGTTTTTT. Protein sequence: CARSQRVWEKLFF.

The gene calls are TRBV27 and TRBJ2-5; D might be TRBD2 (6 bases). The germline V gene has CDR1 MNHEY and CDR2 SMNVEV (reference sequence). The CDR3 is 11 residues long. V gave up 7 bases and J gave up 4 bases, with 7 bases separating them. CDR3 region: CASTGGETQYF. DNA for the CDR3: TGTGCCAGCACCGGGGGAGAGACCCAGTACTTC.

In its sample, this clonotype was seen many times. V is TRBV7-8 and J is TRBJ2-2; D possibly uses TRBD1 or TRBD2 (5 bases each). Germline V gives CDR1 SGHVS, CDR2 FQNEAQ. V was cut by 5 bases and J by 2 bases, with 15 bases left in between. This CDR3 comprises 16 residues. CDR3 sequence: CASSTPGPTNTGELFF. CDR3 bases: TGTGCCAGCAGCACACCGGGACCTACTAACACCGGGGAGCTGTTTTTT.

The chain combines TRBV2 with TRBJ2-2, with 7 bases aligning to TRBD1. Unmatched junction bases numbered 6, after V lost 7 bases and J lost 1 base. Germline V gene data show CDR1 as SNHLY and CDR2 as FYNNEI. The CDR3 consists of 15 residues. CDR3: CASIPTGQNTGELFF. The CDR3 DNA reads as TGTGCCAGCATCCCGACAGGGCAGAACACCGGGGAGCTGTTTTTT.